This TCR beta chain is from a study of blood T cell repertoires in COVID-19. Study members were between 18 and 89 years old and lived in 24 US regions. Cohorts were determined from participant-reported clinical history. The CDR3 has 12 residues. V lost 5 bases and J lost 11; bases outside the gene matches: 6. From germline, CDR1 is SEHNR and CDR2 FQNEAQ (reference sequence). Sequenced by immunoSEQ multiplex PCR; TCRdb stores in-frame clones only, minus some. The data show about 310,000 clones, about nine tenths seen once. The rearrangement links TRBV7-9 to TRBJ1-1; TRBD1 aligns across 9 bases. The specimen was PBMCs or T cells enriched from blood (not recorded which). This clonotype originated in a woman aged 18-29 years who had recovered from COVID-19. CDR3 bases: TGTGCCAGCAGCCGAGACAGGGGGAAGGCTTTCTTT. It is translated as CASSRDRGKAFF.